One and the same sample provided the 20 T cell receptor beta chains below, sequenced in a study of OX40 agonist ivuxolimab in advanced cancers. Using immunoSEQ multiplex PCR, the repertoire was profiled, and TCRdb retains in-frame clones only, with some absent. The sample carries roughly 63,000 clones, 89% recorded once. The sequencing here drew on CD4+ or CD8+ T cells sorted from blood, taken in a trial of the OX40 agonist ivuxolimab. The origin of the receptors is an adult with an advanced solid tumor such as melanoma, head and neck, liver or kidney cancer.

Details on this clone: Other DNA sequences from this sample encode an identical CDR3 as well. V gene TRBV27 combines with J gene TRBJ2-7; D may be TRBD1 (6 bases). The germline gives CDR1 MNHEY, CDR2 SMNVEV (reference sequence). V shed 4 bases and J shed 3 bases, with 7 bases lying between them. The CDR3 length is 12 residues. The CDR3: CASSSQGYEQYF. CDR3 DNA sequence: TGTGCCAGCAGTTCACAGGGCTACGAGCAGTACTTC.

A single count supports this clone. This chain joins TRBV19 and TRBJ2-6, with 9 positions matching TRBD1. CDR1 LNHDA and CDR2 SQIVND come from the germline V gene (reference sequence). V shed 5 bases and J 4 bases; nucleotides not matched to a gene: 12. CDR3 length: 18 amino acids. The CDR3 sequence is CASSLLPGQGTGANVLTF. The CDR3 region has the DNA TGTGCCAGTAGTCTCCTTCCGGGACAGGGAACCGGGGCCAACGTCCTGACTTTC.

CDR3 DNA sequence: TGTGCCAGCAGTTACTATGGCGAGCAGTACTTC. Translated, it gives CASSYYGEQYF. The chain combines TRBV6-5 with TRBJ2-7; D is ambiguous. The V and J ends lost 1 base and 6 bases respectively, with 4 bases between them. Germline V gene sequence: CDR1 MNHEY, CDR2 SVGAGI. CDR3 length: 11 residues.

The V and J genes are TRBV7-6 and TRBJ2-7; 10 bases line up with TRBD1. After removal of 4 bases from V and 2 bases from J, the junction contained 5 bases not matched to a gene. This CDR3 has 15 amino acids. The germline gives CDR1 SGHVS, CDR2 FNYEAQ. The CDR3, as DNA: TGTGCCAGCAGCTCAGAAGGGACAGGGGCCTACGAGCAGTACTTC. It specifies CASSSEGTGAYEQYF.

The chain has TRBV27 and TRBJ1-1; D may be TRBD1 (5 bases). The germline V gene has CDR1 MNHEY and CDR2 SMNVEV (reference sequence). V was cut by 8 bases and J by 8 bases, with 9 bases left in between. This CDR3 comprises 10 residues. The CDR3 DNA is TGTGCCAGCGGGACGGAAGAAGCTTTCTTT. This encodes CASGTEEAFF.

The rearrangement joins TRBV28 to TRBJ2-3, with 7 bases fitting TRBD2. The V gene's germline CDR1 is MDHEN and CDR2 SYDVKM. The ends lost 7 bases at V and 2 bases at J; junction bases unmatched: 12. This CDR3 comprises 16 residues. CDR3 amino acids: CASILAGAGLTDTQYF. DNA for the CDR3: TGTGCCAGCATACTCGCGGGAGCGGGGCTCACAGATACGCAGTATTTT.

This clone was seen more than once but under ten times. V and J are TRBV27 and TRBJ1-5; D is undetermined. Germline lookup yields CDR1 MNHEY and CDR2 SMNVEV (reference sequence). The V end lost 2 bases, the J end lost 0 bases, and 8 bases lay between the germline ends. The CDR3 contains 15 residues. The chain's CDR3 is CASSLAGYSNQPQHF. CDR3 DNA: TGTGCCAGCAGTTTAGCCGGGTATAGCAATCAGCCCCAGCATTTT.

The chain couples TRBV27 to TRBJ1-1; D ambiguous. V shed 8 bases and J shed 0 bases, with 4 bases lying between them. This CDR3 spans 11 amino acids. CDR1 is MNHEY, CDR2 SMNVEV, per germline (reference sequence). Here the CDR3 reads CASVLNTEAFF. The CDR3 coding sequence is TGTGCCAGCGTCCTGAACACTGAAGCTTTCTTT.

The rearrangement joins TRBV30 to TRBJ2-5; tentative D call: TRBD2 (6 bases). The J call is doubtful: the DNA matches TRBJ2-7 better. Per germline, CDR1 GTSNPN and CDR2 SVGIG (reference sequence). The CDR3 sequence is 13 residues long. CDR3 sequence (DNA): TGTGCCTGGAGCTTAGGAGGGGACTACGAGCAGTACTTC. This encodes CAWSLGGDYEQYF.

This sequence joins TRBV19 and TRBJ2-1, with TRBD1 identical over 10 bases. The germline gives CDR1 LNHDA, CDR2 SQIVND (reference sequence). CDR3 length equals 14 residues. V shed 3 bases and J 6 bases; nucleotides not matched to a gene: 2. The CDR3 is CASSMGQGPNEQFF. The CDR3 nucleotides are TGTGCCAGTAGTATGGGACAGGGGCCCAATGAGCAGTTCTTC.

This clone was observed once. The chain combines TRBV10-3 with TRBJ2-7; D is perhaps TRBD1 or TRBD2 (5 bases each). CDR1 ENHRY and CDR2 SYGVKD come from the germline V gene. There are 11 residues in the CDR3. V gave up 6 bases and J gave up 4 bases, with 7 bases separating them. The DNA of the CDR3 is TGTGCCATCAGCGAGGGGTACGAGCAGTACTTC. Its translation is CAISEGYEQYF.

This clone was detected once. The rearrangement uses TRBV7-9 and TRBJ2-5; D is possibly TRBD1 (5 bases). Trimming removed 2 bases from V and 3 bases from J, with 16 bases in between. The CDR3 is 16 amino acids. Germline-derived CDR1 and CDR2 are SEHNR and FQNEAQ (reference sequence). CDR3 loop: CASSLYSQGSKETQYF. CDR3 DNA: TGTGCCAGCAGCTTATACTCGCAGGGCTCAAAAGAGACCCAGTACTTC.

The chain couples TRBV19 to TRBJ1-1; D is uncertain. Deletions cut 9 bases from V and 6 bases from J, with 17 bases between. The germline gives CDR1 LNHDA, CDR2 SQIVND (reference sequence). This CDR3 has 13 residues. CDR3 protein: CASYQVAGAEAFF. As DNA, the CDR3 is TGTGCCAGCTACCAGGTGGCTGGCGCTGAAGCTTTCTTT.

This clone has only a few counts. The chain is built from TRBV4-2 and TRBJ1-1; tentatively, D is TRBD1 (6 bases). CDR1 is LGHNA, CDR2 YNFKEQ, per germline. CDR3 length: 15 residues. The germline V and J ends were trimmed by 0 bases and 6 bases, with 14 bases remaining between them. This CDR3 is CASSQEGQTISEAFF. The CDR3 nucleotides read TGTGCCAGCAGCCAAGAAGGACAGACTATCTCTGAAGCTTTCTTT.

The gene calls are TRBV7-9 and TRBJ2-1, with 8 bases matching TRBD2. The CDR3 contains 16 residues. CDR1 and CDR2 from the germline V gene are SEHNR and FQNEAQ (reference sequence). V trimming: 5 bases; J trimming: 0 bases; junction bases outside the gene matches: 6. The CDR3 protein is CASSALAGRSYNEQFF. The CDR3 bases are TGTGCCAGCAGCGCATTAGCGGGGCGCTCCTACAATGAGCAGTTCTTC. Using reference TRBV7-9 and TRBJ2-1 for the parts outside the CDR3, the full variable domain is DTGVSQNPRHKITKRGQNVTFRCDPISEHNRLYWYRQTLGQGPEFLTYFQNEAQLEKSRLLSDRFSAERPKGSFSTLEIQRTEQGDSAMYLCASSALAGRSYNEQFFGPGTRLTVL.

This sequence joins TRBV5-5 and TRBJ2-5, with D perhaps TRBD2 (5 bases). V lost 2 bases and J lost 1, with 15 bases in between. CDR1 is SGHKS, CDR2 YYEKEE, per germline (reference sequence). The CDR3 spans 16 residues. CDR3 bases: TGTGCCAGCAGCTTCAATAGTATGGACTCCCAAGAGACCCAGTACTTC. This codes for CASSFNSMDSQETQYF. The full variable domain, its missing parts supplied by reference TRBV5-5 and TRBJ2-5, is DAGVTQSPTHLIKTRGQQVTLRCSPISGHKSVSWYQQVLGQGPQFIFQYYEKEERGRGNFPDRFSARQFPNYSSELNVNALLLGDSALYLCASSFNSMDSQETQYFGPGTRLLVL.

The chain's CDR3 is CASSPIGYNQPQHF. The CDR3 DNA follows: TGTGCCAGCAGCCCGATAGGTTACAATCAGCCCCAGCATTTT. The chain links TRBV27 to TRBJ1-5; D unclear. Trimming cost V 6 bases and J 3 bases, with 12 bases left between them. There are 14 residues in the CDR3. CDR1 MNHEY and CDR2 SMNVEV come from the germline V gene (reference sequence).

This chain joins TRBV29-1 and TRBJ2-5; D ambiguous. This CDR3 is built from 16 residues. The V gene's germline CDR1 is SQVTM and CDR2 ANQGSEA. V lost 5 bases, J lost 3 bases, and 22 bases lay in between. The CDR3: CSVSPRVLNAKETQYF. In DNA, the CDR3 is TGCAGCGTTTCGCCAAGGGTCCTAAACGCGAAAGAGACCCAGTACTTC.

This chain links TRBV19 with TRBJ2-7; possible D gene TRBD2, 5 bases. Germline V gene sequence: CDR1 LNHDA, CDR2 SQIVND (reference sequence). This CDR3 is built from 15 residues. V shed 4 bases and J shed 6 bases, with 19 bases lying between them. The CDR3 bases are TGTGCCAGTAGTAGGCGGGTGAGCCAGAGGGCCGAGCAGTACTTC. Translated, it gives CASSRRVSQRAEQYF. Complete variable domain (other parts from reference TRBV19 and TRBJ2-7): DGGITQSPKYLFRKEGQNVTLSCEQNLNHDAMYWYRQDPGQGLRLIYYSQIVNDFQKGDIAEGYSVSREKKESFPLTVTSAQKNPTAFYLCASSRRVSQRAEQYFGPGTRLTVT.

The chain links TRBV9 to TRBJ2-1; a weak D match, TRBD1 (5 bases). Deletions cut 0 bases from V and 8 bases from J, with 21 bases between. The CDR3 sequence is 17 residues long. The germline gives CDR1 SGDLS, CDR2 YYNGEE. The DNA for the CDR3 is TGTGCCAGCAGCGTAGGCCCAGTTTCGAGCCCCAGGGATGAGCAGTTCTTC. Its protein product is CASSVGPVSSPRDEQFF.